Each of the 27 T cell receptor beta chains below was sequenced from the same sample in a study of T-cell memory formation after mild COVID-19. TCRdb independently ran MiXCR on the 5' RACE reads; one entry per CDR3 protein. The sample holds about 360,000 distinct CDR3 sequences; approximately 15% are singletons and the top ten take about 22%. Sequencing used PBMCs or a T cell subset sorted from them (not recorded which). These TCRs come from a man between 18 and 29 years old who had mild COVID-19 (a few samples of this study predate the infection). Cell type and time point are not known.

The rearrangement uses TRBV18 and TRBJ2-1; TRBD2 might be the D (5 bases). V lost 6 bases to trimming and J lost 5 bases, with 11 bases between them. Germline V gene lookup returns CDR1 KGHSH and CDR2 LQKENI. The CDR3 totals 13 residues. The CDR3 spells CASSQDSDNEQFF. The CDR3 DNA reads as TGTGCCAGCTCCCAGGACTCTGACAATGAGCAGTTCTTC.

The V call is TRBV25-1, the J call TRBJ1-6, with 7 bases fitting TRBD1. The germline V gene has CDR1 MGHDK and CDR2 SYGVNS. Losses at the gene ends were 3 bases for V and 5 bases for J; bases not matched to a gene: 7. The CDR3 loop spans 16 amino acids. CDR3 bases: TGTGCCAGCAGTGACTTGACAGGGTACCATAATTCACCCCTCCACTTT. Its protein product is CASSDLTGYHNSPLHF.

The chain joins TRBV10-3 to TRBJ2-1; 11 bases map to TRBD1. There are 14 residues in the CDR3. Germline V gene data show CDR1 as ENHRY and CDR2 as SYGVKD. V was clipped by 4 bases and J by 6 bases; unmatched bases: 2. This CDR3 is CAISGGTGGNEQFF. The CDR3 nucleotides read TGTGCCATCAGTGGCGGGACAGGGGGCAATGAGCAGTTCTTC.

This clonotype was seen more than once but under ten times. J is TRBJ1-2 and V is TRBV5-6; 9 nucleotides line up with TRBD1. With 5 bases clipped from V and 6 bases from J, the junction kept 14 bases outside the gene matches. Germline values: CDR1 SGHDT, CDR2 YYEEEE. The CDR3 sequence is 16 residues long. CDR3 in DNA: TGTGCCAGCAGGGCGGCGGACAGGGGTTTCCTTGATGGCTACACCTTC. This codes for CASRAADRGFLDGYTF.

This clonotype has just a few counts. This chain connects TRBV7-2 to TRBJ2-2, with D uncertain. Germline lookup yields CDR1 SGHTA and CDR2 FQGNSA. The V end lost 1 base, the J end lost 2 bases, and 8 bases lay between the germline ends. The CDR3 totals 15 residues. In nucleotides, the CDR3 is TGTGCCAGCAGCTTAGGGGCAGTTAACACCGGGGAGCTGTTTTTT. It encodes CASSLGAVNTGELFF.

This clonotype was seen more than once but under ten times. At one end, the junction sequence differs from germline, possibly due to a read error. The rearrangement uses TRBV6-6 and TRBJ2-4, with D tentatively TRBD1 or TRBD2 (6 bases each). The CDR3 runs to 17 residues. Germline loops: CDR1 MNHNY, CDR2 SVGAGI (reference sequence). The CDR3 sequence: CASSHSAEGGAKNIQYF. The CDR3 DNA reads TGTGCCAGCAGTCACTCCGCAGAGGGGGGAGCCAAAAACATTCAGTACTTC.

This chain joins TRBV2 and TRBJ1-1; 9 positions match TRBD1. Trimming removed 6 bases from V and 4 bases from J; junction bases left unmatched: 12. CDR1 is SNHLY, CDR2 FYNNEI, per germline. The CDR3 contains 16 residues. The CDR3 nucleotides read TGTGCCAGCAGAGATCCCGGGGGACAGGGATCCACTGAAGCTTTCTTT. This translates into CASRDPGGQGSTEAFF.

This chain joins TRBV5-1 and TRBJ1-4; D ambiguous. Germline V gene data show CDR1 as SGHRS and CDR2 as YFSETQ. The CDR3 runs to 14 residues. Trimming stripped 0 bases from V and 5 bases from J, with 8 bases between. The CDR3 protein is CASSLEVQNEKLFF. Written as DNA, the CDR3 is TGCGCCAGCAGCTTGGAGGTCCAAAATGAAAAACTGTTTTTT.

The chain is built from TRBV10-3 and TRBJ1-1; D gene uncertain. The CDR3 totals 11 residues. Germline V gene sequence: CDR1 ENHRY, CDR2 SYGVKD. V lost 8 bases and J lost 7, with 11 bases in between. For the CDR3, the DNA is TGTGCCATCGTACAGCGGAGTGAAGCTTTCTTT. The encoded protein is CAIVQRSEAFF.

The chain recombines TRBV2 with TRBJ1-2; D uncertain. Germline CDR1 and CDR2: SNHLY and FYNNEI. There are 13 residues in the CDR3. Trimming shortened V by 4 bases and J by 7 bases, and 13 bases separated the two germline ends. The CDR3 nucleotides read TGTGCCAGCAGTGGGTCTGGAGGTTCTGGCTACACCTTC. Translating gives CASSGSGGSGYTF.

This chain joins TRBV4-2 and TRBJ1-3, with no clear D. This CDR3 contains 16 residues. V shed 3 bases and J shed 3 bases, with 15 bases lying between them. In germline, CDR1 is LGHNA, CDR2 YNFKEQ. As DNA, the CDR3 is TGTGCCAGCAGCCAGCTTACAGTGGGTGATGGAAACACCATATATTTT. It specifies CASSQLTVGDGNTIYF.

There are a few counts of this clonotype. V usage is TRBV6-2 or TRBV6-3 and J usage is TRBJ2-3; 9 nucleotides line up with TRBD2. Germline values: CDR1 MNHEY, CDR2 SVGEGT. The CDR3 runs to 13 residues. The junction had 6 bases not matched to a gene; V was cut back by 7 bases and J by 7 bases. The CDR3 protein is CASNQAGGNTQYF. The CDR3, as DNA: TGTGCCAGCAATCAAGCGGGGGGAAATACGCAGTATTTT.

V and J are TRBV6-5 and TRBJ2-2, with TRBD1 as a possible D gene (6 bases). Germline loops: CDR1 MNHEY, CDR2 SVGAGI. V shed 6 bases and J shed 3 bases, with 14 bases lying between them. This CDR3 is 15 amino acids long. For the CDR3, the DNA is TGTGCCAGCAGATTTTGGGCAGGGGACACCGGGGAGCTGTTTTTT. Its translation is CASRFWAGDTGELFF.

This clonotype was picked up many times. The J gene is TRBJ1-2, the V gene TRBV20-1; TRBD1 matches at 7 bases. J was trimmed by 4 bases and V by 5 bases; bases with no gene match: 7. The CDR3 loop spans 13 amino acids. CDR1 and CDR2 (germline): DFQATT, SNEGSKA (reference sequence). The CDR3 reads CSASTGDFYGYTF. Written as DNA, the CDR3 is TGCAGTGCTTCAACAGGGGACTTCTATGGCTACACCTTC.

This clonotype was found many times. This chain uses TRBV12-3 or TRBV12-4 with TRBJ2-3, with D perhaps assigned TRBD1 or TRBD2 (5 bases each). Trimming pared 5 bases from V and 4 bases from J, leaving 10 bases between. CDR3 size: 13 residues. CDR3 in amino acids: CASSPPGPDTQYF. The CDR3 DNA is TGTGCCAGCAGTCCCCCGGGGCCAGATACGCAGTATTTT.

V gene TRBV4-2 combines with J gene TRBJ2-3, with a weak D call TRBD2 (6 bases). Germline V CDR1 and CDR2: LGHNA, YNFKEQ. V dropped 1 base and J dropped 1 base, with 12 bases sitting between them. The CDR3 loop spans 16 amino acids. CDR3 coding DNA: TGTGCCAGCAGCCAAGTTGCGACTAGTCGCACAGATACGCAGTATTTT. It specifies CASSQVATSRTDTQYF.

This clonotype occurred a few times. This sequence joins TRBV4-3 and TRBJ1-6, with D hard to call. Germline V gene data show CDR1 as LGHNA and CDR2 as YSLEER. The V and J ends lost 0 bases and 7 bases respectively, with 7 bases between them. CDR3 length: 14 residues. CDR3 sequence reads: CASSQDFGNSPLHF. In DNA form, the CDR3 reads TGCGCCAGCAGCCAAGACTTCGGGAATTCACCCCTCCACTTT.

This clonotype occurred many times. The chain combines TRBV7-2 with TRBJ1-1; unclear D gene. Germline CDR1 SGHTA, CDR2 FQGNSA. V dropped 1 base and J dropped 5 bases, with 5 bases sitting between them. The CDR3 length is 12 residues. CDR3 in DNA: TGTGCCAGCAGCTTAGTACGGACTGAAGCTTTCTTT. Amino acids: CASSLVRTEAFF.

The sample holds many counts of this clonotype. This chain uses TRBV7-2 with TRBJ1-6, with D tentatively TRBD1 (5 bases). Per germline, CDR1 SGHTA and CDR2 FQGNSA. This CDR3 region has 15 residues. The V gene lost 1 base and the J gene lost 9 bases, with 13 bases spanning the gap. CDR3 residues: CASSLGSGTTSPLHF. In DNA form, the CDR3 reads TGTGCCAGCAGCTTAGGCTCCGGGACTACTTCACCCCTCCACTTT.

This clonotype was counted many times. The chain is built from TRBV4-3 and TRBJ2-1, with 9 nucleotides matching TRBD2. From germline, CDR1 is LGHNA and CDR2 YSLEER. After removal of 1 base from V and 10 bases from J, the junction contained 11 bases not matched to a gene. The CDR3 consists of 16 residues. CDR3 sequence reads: CASSQGAGGVYGEQFF. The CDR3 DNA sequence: TGCGCCAGCAGCCAAGGGGCGGGGGGGGTATATGGCGAGCAGTTCTTC.

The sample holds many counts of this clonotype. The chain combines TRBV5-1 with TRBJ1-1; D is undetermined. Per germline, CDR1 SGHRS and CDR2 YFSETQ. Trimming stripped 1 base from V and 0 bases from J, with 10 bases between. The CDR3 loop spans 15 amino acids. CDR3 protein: CASSLWNRLNTEAFF. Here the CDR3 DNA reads TGCGCCAGCAGCTTGTGGAACAGACTGAACACTGAAGCTTTCTTT.

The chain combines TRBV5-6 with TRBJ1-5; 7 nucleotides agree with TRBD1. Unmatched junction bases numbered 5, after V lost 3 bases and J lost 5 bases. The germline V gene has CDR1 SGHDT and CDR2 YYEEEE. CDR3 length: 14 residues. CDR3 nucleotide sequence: TGTGCCAGCAGCTCTCGGACAGGATATCAGCCCCAGCATTTT. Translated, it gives CASSSRTGYQPQHF.

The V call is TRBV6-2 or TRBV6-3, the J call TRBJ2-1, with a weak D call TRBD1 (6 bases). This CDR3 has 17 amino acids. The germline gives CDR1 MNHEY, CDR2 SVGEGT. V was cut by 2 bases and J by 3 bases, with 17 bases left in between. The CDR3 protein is CASSYLVGAVRYNEQFF. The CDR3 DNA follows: TGTGCCAGCAGTTACCTGGTGGGGGCGGTGCGCTACAATGAGCAGTTCTTC.

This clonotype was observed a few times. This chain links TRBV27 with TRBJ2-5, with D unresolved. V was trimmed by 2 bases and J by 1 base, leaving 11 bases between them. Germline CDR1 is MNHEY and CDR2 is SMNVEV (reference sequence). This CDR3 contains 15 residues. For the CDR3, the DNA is TGTGCCAGCAGTTTACTTTCTAGAGGCCAAGAGACCCAGTACTTC. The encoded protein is CASSLLSRGQETQYF.

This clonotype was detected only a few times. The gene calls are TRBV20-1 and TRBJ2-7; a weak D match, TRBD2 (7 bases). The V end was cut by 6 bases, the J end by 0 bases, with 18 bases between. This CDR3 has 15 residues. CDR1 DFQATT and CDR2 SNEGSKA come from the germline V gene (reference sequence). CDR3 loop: CSARGRGVTSYEQYV. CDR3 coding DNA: TGCAGTGCACGTGGGAGGGGGGTGACCTCCTACGAGCAGTACGTC.

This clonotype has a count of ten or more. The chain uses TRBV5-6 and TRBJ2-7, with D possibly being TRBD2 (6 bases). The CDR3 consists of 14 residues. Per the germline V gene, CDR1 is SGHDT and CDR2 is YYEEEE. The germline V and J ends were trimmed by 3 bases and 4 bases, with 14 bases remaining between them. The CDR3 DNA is TGTGCCAGCAGCTCCTACCGCGGGACTTACGAGCAGTACTTC. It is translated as CASSSYRGTYEQYF.

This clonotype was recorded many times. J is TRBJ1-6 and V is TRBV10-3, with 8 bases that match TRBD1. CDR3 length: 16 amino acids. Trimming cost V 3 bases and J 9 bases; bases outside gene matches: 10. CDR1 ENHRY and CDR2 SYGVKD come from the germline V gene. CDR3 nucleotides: TGTGCCATCAGTGATCGTGCCAGGGACAGGTCTTCACCCCTCCACTTT. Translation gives CAISDRARDRSSPLHF.